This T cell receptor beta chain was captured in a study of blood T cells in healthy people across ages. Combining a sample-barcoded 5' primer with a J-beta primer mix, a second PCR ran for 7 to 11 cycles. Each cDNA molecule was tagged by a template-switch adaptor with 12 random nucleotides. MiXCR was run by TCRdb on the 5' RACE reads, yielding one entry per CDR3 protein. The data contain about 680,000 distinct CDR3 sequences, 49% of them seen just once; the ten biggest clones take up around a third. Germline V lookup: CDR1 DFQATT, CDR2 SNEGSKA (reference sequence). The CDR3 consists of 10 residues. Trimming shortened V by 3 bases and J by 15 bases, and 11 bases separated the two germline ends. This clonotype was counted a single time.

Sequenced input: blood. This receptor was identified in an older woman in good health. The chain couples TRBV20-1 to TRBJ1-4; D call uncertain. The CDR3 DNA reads TGCAGTGCTAGGACCATTGGAATGTTTTTT. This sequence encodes CSARTIGMFF.